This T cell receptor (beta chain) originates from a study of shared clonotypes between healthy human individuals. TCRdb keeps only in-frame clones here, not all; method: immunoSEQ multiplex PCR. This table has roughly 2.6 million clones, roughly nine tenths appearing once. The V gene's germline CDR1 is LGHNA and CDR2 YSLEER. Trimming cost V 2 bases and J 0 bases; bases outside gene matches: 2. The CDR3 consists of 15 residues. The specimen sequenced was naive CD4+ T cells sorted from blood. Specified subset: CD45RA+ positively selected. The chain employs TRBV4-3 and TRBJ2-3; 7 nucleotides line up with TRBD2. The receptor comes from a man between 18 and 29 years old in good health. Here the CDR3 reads CASSQSGMSTDTQYF. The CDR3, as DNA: TGCGCCAGCAGCCAAAGCGGGATGAGCACAGATACGCAGTATTTT.